The rows below give T cell receptor beta chains drawn from one sample of a study of blood T cell repertoires in COVID-19. The method was immunoSEQ multiplex PCR; TCRdb's version includes in-frame clones alone and lacks a portion of them. The sample consists of roughly 90,000 clones, approximately 80% of them appearing once. Material: peripheral blood. The source of these receptors is a human donor in a cohort sampled during active COVID-19. CDR3s include the opening cysteine and the closing phenylalanine or tryptophan. A D gene is named only where the DNA matches it firmly. Rows may omit the clone size; those that give it use once, few, many or a size class.

>-|TRBV5-1|TRBJ2-7|-
CASSLAGEPEYEQYF
TGCGCCAGCAGCTTGGCCGGGGAACCCGAATACGAGCAGTACTTC
>-|TRBV19|TRBJ2-2|TRBD1
CAISGGRTGELFF
TGTGCGATCTCAGGGGGCCGTACCGGGGAGCTGTTTTTT
>once|TRBV11-3|TRBJ2-7|-
CASSLGTGTYEQYF
TGTGCCAGCAGCTTAGGAACAGGGACCTACGAGCAGTACTTC
>-|TRBV7-6|TRBJ2-1|TRBD2
CASSSPGLGEQFF
TGTGCCAGCAGCTCCCCGGGACTAGGGGAGCAGTTCTTC
>-|TRBV5-6|TRBJ2-5|-
CASTWGQLETQYF
TGTGCCAGCACCTGGGGCCAGTTGGAGACCCAGTACTTC
>-|TRBV19|TRBJ1-2|-
CASSMRNYGYTF
TGTGCCAGTAGTATGCGGAACTATGGCTACACCTTC
>-|TRBV6-2/TRBV6-3|TRBJ2-7|TRBD2
CASSFLSGRLVGEQYF
TGTGCCAGCAGCTTCCTTAGCGGGAGGTTGGTTGGCGAGCAGTACTTC
>-|TRBV28|TRBJ2-1|-
CASTLGGQGNNEQFF
TGTGCCAGCACCTTGGGTGGGCAGGGGAACAATGAGCAGTTCTTC
>-|TRBV7-2|TRBJ1-2|-
CASSSTGYGYTF
TGTGCCAGCAGCTCCACGGGCTATGGCTACACCTTC
>-|TRBV19|TRBJ1-2|TRBD1
CASSPRQGSGYTF
TGTGCCAGTAGCCCCCGACAGGGTAGCGGCTACACCTTC
>-|TRBV4-2|TRBJ2-1|-
CASSRAVNNEQFF
TGTGCCAGCAGCCGGGCTGTCAACAATGAGCAGTTCTTC
>-|TRBV10-1|TRBJ1-6|-
CASSESSGNNSPLHF
TGCGCCAGCAGTGAGTCCAGCGGAAATAATTCACCCCTCCACTTT
>-|TRBV29-1|TRBJ2-1|TRBD2
CSVESVAGGIDNEQFF
TGCAGCGTTGAATCGGTCGCGGGAGGTATCGACAATGAGCAGTTCTTC
>many|TRBV3-1/TRBV3-2|TRBJ2-1|TRBD2
CASSRSGSSYNEQFF
TGTGCCAGCAGCCGAAGCGGGAGCTCCTACAATGAGCAGTTCTTC
>-|TRBV5-1|TRBJ2-2|-
CASSSAGTSNTGELFF
TGCGCCAGCAGCTCGGCGGGGACGTCGAACACCGGGGAGCTGTTTTTT
>-|TRBV19|TRBJ2-1|TRBD1
CASSPRDSPFNEQFF
TGTGCCAGTTCACCCCGGGACAGCCCTTTCAATGAGCAGTTCTTC
>-|TRBV4-1|TRBJ2-7|TRBD2
CASSQPLLAGGSYEQYF
TGCGCCAGCAGCCAACCATTACTAGCGGGAGGCTCCTACGAGCAGTACTTC
>few|TRBV6-6|TRBJ1-5|TRBD1
CASSRTGTGSYSNQPQHF
TGTGCCAGCAGTCGAACCGGGACAGGGTCATATAGCAATCAGCCCCAGCATTTT
>-|TRBV6-1|TRBJ2-7|TRBD2
CASSERGSGITYEQYF
TGTGCCAGCAGTGAAAGGGGTAGCGGGATAACCTACGAGCAGTACTTC
>-|TRBV19|TRBJ2-1|-
CASSIDLGLSHLPQPQFF
TGTGCCAGTAGTATAGATCTCGGACTATCCCATTTGCCACAACCGCAGTTCTTC
>-|TRBV6-5|TRBJ1-4|-
CASRQGLANEKLFF
TGTGCCAGCAGACAGGGTCTAGCTAATGAAAAACTGTTTTTT
>-|TRBV7-9|TRBJ1-3|-
CASSFSSGANTIYF
TGTGCCAGCAGCTTTTCTTCAGGGGCAAACACCATATATTTT
>once|TRBV19|TRBJ2-7|TRBD2
CASSRRLAGSSYEQYF
TGTGCCAGTAGTAGACGTCTAGCGGGAAGCTCCTACGAGCAGTACTTC
>-|TRBV6-5|TRBJ2-5|-
CASSYSVAGSETQYF
TGTGCCAGCAGTTACTCGGTTGCGGGGTCAGAGACCCAGTACTTC
>-|TRBV28|TRBJ2-6|-
CAYSGANVLTF
TGTGCCTACTCTGGGGCCAACGTCCTGACTTTC
>-|TRBV28|TRBJ2-3|TRBD2
CASSHGGGPTLSTDTQYF
TGTGCCAGCAGCCACGGGGGGGGGCCGACCCTTAGCACAGATACGCAGTATTTT
>-|TRBV10-3|TRBJ2-3|TRBD1
CAISDRTGGTDTQYF
TGTGCCATCAGTGACAGGACAGGGGGCACAGATACGCAGTATTTT
>-|TRBV28|TRBJ2-1|-
CASSLPPAVNEQFF
TGTGCCAGCAGTTTACCCCCAGCGGTGAATGAGCAGTTCTTC
>-|TRBV6-6|TRBJ1-5|-
CASTPMGTSNQPQHF
TGTGCCAGCACCCCAATGGGGACAAGCAATCAGCCCCAGCATTTT
>-|TRBV9|TRBJ2-1|TRBD2
CASSDSPSGLYNEQFF
TGTGCCAGCAGCGACTCACCTAGCGGGCTTTACAATGAGCAGTTCTTC
>few|TRBV19|TRBJ1-4|TRBD1
CASSSRQGKLFF
TGTGCCAGTAGTAGCCGACAGGGGAAACTGTTTTTT
>-|TRBV12-5|TRBJ2-3|-
CASGRQIATQYF
TGTGCTAGTGGTCGCCAGATTGCTACGCAGTATTTT
>-|TRBV28|TRBJ2-5|-
CASSQGLRRETQYF
TGTGCCAGCAGCCAGGGACTTAGGCGGGAGACCCAGTACTTC
>-|TRBV5-6|TRBJ1-2|TRBD1
CASSLGDRAGNYGYTF
TGTGCCAGCAGCTTGGGGGACAGGGCCGGTAACTATGGCTACACCTTC
>-|TRBV18|TRBJ2-3|-
CASSPGQTDTQYF
TGTGCCAGCTCCCCTGGACAGACAGATACGCAGTATTTT
>-|TRBV19|TRBJ2-1|TRBD2
CASSMGGSSYNEQFF
TGTGCCAGTAGTATGGGCGGGAGCTCCTACAATGAGCAGTTCTTC
>-|TRBV6-2/TRBV6-3|TRBJ2-6|TRBD1
CASSLDRAGANVLTF
TGTGCCAGCAGCCTCGACAGGGCTGGGGCCAACGTCCTGACTTTC
>few|TRBV2|TRBJ1-6|TRBD1
CASSEEQGARSPLHF
TGTGCCAGCAGTGAAGAACAGGGGGCGAGGTCACCCCTCCACTTT
>-|TRBV19|TRBJ1-5|-
CASSIRGKGNQPQHF
TGTGCCAGTAGTATAAGGGGGAAGGGCAATCAGCCCCAGCATTTT
>-|TRBV5-1|TRBJ2-5|-
CASSTTGYQETQYF
TGCGCCAGCAGCACGACAGGATACCAAGAGACCCAGTACTTC
>-|TRBV18|TRBJ1-5|-
CASSPRRQPENSQPQHF
TGTGCCAGCTCACCACGCCGACAGCCCGAAAACTCACAGCCCCAGCATTTT